A selection of T cell receptor beta chains follows, all from one sample in a study of response to subunit inactivated influenza vaccine. TCRdb ran MiXCR on the RT-PCR reads and lists one entry per CDR3 protein. The profile covers hundreds of thousands of distinct CDR3 sequences, with around 25% appearing a single time and 1.9% taken by the ten largest. The sample was CD4+ T cells sorted from PBMCs, taken about 5 days after vaccination. Receptors originate from a man between 50 and 59 years old who received an inactivated influenza vaccine. Both conserved end residues are trimmed from each CDR3.

j_gene | v_gene | CDR3aa
TRBJ1-6 | TRBV5-1 | ASSQGSSRNNSPLH
TRBJ1-6 | TRBV20-1 | SALSQGSNSPLH
TRBJ2-3 | TRBV28 | ASSWGATDTQY
TRBJ2-7 | TRBV20-1 | SARMDRGNEQY
TRBJ2-3 | TRBV7-3 | ASSLGTPMTDTQY
TRBJ2-5 | TRBV4-1 | ASSQRPMETQY
TRBJ2-7 | TRBV6-4 | ASSDRERYEQY
TRBJ1-5 | TRBV5-1 | ASSLGQGLNQPQH
TRBJ2-2 | TRBV15 | ATSRDLAGYTGELF
TRBJ2-5 | TRBV12-3/TRBV12-4 | ASRGLAGGETQY
TRBJ2-7 | TRBV28 | ASSLFSSPSGRAPSYEQY
TRBJ1-2 | TRBV20-1 | SAEDRAYGYT
TRBJ1-1 | TRBV7-2 | ASSKRLAWGDAEAF
TRBJ1-3 | TRBV12-3/TRBV12-4 | ASTGQGAIY
TRBJ2-7 | TRBV6-2/TRBV6-3 | ASSYSLETATYEQY
TRBJ2-5 | TRBV20-1 | SARRGLAGQETQY
TRBJ1-1 | TRBV28 | ASSPLGQPNTEAF
TRBJ2-2 | TRBV24-1 | ATSDSGRGTGELF
TRBJ2-5 | TRBV5-1 | ASRKEGETQY
TRBJ2-7 | TRBV20-1 | SARSGLEVSYEQY
TRBJ2-1 | TRBV5-5 | ASSRMGEPLDEQF
TRBJ2-3 | TRBV29-1 | SVDRGGAPTDTQY
TRBJ1-4 | TRBV4-2 | ASSQGPDVREKLF
TRBJ2-5 | TRBV12-3/TRBV12-4 | ASTAGQTETQY
TRBJ1-2 | TRBV10-3 | AISDWTPGTYGYT
TRBJ2-1 | TRBV20-1 | SASGLAGAEDNEQF
TRBJ2-5 | TRBV28 | ASRPIWAEKTQY
TRBJ2-5 | TRBV12-3/TRBV12-4 | ASNNRGGTWETQY
TRBJ2-1 | TRBV9 | ASSVGPPGFTSSYNEQF
TRBJ2-3 | TRBV24-1 | ATSDPTGGRGTDTQY
TRBJ2-1 | TRBV28 | ASSRKGLTYNEQF
TRBJ2-7 | TRBV11-2 | ASSYGGVGEQY
TRBJ1-3 | TRBV10-3 | AISESVGRNTIY
TRBJ1-6 | TRBV6-1 | ASSRDAVDSPLH
TRBJ2-1 | TRBV29-1 | SGSWDNEQF
TRBJ2-1 | TRBV10-3 | AIRRGLAANNEQF
TRBJ2-1 | TRBV20-1 | SARTKGSGNRQF
TRBJ2-1 | TRBV6-2/TRBV6-3 | ASSTTGAYNEQF
TRBJ2-7 | TRBV4-3 | ASSQVAGGHYEQY
TRBJ2-2 | TRBV5-1 | ASSFSGPGTGELF
TRBJ2-1 | TRBV28 | ASSPDRNEQF
TRBJ2-1 | TRBV4-1 | DSSQPTRGLGNEQF
TRBJ2-3 | TRBV20-1 | SASAGTSGSGTQY
TRBJ1-1 | TRBV3-1 | ASSQSPRGLNTEAF
TRBJ1-2 | TRBV5-6 | ASSPGGINYGYT
TRBJ2-3 | TRBV7-2 | ASSIGYKTDTQY
TRBJ2-1 | TRBV20-1 | SAREAGSYNEQF